This T cell receptor beta chain stems from a study of blood T cell repertoires in COVID-19 (dated by TCRdb to the early 2020s). In the study overall: Samples from collaborators originated in the United States, Italy and Spain and spanned both the acute and convalescent phases of COVID-19. A freely available public database, intended as a resource for researchers studying the immune response to SARS-CoV-2, is where the repertoires were released. Samples were obtained from the ongoing ImmuneRACE study (first 160 participants) and from over 1,000 subjects provided by 6 global collaborators. Nearly every sample came with metadata listing a de-identified subject ID, COVID-19 status, age in years and sex. The prospective study material was composed of cDNA or gDNA derived from T cells, B-cell-depleted T cells, or PBMCs. HLA class I and class II types, where available, came from metadata supplied by the sample provider rather than from assay-based typing. Deeply sampled blood TCRbeta repertoires from subjects exposed to, actively infected with, or recovered from COVID-19 were included in the dataset. The study at large found these results: Clinical and demographic metadata were provided uncurated, with the amount varying by source and participant.

Taken from the germline V gene, the CDR1 and CDR2 loops are SNHLY and FYNNEI. From the cysteine up to the phenylalanine, the CDR3 has a length of 16 residues. The only DNA kept is the CDR3, 48 bases in frame from the first base. After removal of 6 bases from V and 4 bases from J, the junction retains 12 bases not matched to a gene. In the prospective study, participants were about 18 to 100 years old, resided in 24 geographic areas of the United States, and were enrolled through a virtual design. To assign participants to cohorts, the prospective study relied on clinical history that participants themselves reported in a screening survey and a study questionnaire. A participant counted as exposed if, within 2 weeks of entering the study, that participant had been in contact with someone who had a PCR-confirmed or clinician-diagnosed COVID-19 case. Mobile phlebotomists in the prospective study collected whole blood, serum and a nasopharyngeal or oropharyngeal swab from every participant. Over a roughly two-month period, participants in the prospective study had the option of providing additional blood draws and questionnaires. Before DNA extraction, prospective study blood samples were shipped either frozen or at room temperature.

About this clone: The specificity of this receptor is unknown. The record has no base qualities; no much larger clone is one base away.

TCRbeta CDR3 regions were amplified from genomic DNA by means of the immunoSEQ Assay, a bias-controlled multiplex PCR. The original pipeline was this. Within the assay, amplification of reference gene primers was used to estimate how many nucleated cells each sample contained. Sequence reads were collapsed and filtered to measure the absolute abundance of every unique TCRbeta CDR3 rearrangement. For each sample, productive Simpson clonality was calculated as the square root of Simpson's diversity index across productive rearrangements. This is the immuneACCESS table as TCRdb keeps it, with only in-frame sequences that have V and J called. A part of the clones is gone; compared with another copy, unresolved V genes explain less than half, and the rest is unexplained. Clonal size and the V and J genes are those of that table, whereas D and trimming came from the DNA. This sample holds 140,000 to 150,000 clones; 84% were observed only once. The top ten constitute 5% to 7% of the sample.

The source of this sequence is a woman aged 45-65 years who had been exposed to COVID-19. The V and J segments used are TRBV2 and TRBJ2-1; 7 bases in the middle match TRBD1. Material for sequencing was PBMCs or T cells enriched from blood (not recorded which). The sequenced DNA: TGTGCCAGCAGCCGACAGGGACAGACACCATACAATGAGCAGTTCTTC. The translation is CASSRQGQTPYNEQFF.